A selection of T cell receptor beta chains follows, all from one sample in a study of T-cell memory formation after mild COVID-19. From the 5' RACE reads, TCRdb called clonotypes with MiXCR, one entry per CDR3 protein. Of some 320,000 distinct CDR3 sequences in the sample, approximately 15% were seen once. Sequenced sample: PBMCs or a T cell subset sorted from them (not recorded which). The receptors here all came from a man aged 18 to 30 who had mild COVID-19 (a few samples of this study predate the infection). Cell type and time point are not known. Each CDR3 is given with its conserved first and last residue. Fields, in order: J gene, clone size, D gene, V gene, CDR3 DNA, CDR3 protein. A D gene is named only where the DNA matches it firmly. Some rows mark clone size as missing; the rest say once, few, many or name a class of expanded clone.

J: TRBJ2-1; size: few; D: TRBD2; V: TRBV12-3/TRBV12-4; DNA: TGTGCCAGCACTTGGGCGGGGGGGAACAATGAGCAGTTCTTC; CDR3: CASTWAGGNNEQFF
J: TRBJ2-7; size: many; D: -; V: TRBV12-3/TRBV12-4; DNA: TGTGCCAGCAGTTTAGTCGCGCCAGGCGAGCAGTACTTC; CDR3: CASSLVAPGEQYF
J: TRBJ2-3; size: -; D: TRBD2; V: TRBV29-1; DNA: TGCAGCGTTGCTAGCGGCGCGAACACAGATACGCAGTATTTT; CDR3: CSVASGANTDTQYF
J: TRBJ2-3; size: few; D: -; V: TRBV9; DNA: TGTGCCAGCAGCGTACTGGGGAGAGATACGCAGTATTTT; CDR3: CASSVLGRDTQYF
J: TRBJ2-2; size: many; D: -; V: TRBV7-2; DNA: TGTGCCAGCAGCTTAGGGCAGTCCACCGGGGAGCTGTTTTTT; CDR3: CASSLGQSTGELFF
J: TRBJ1-5; size: -; D: TRBD1; V: TRBV27; DNA: TGTGCCAGCAGTCCAGGACAGGGCGACGGTCGTCAGCCCCAGCATTTT; CDR3: CASSPGQGDGRQPQHF
J: TRBJ1-5; size: many; D: TRBD1; V: TRBV6-5; DNA: TGTGCCAGCAGCCTCGGGACAGGGGGTAAGCCCCAGCATTTT; CDR3: CASSLGTGGKPQHF
J: TRBJ2-1; size: few; D: -; V: TRBV20-1; DNA: TGCAGTGCGGGCACGGGGGATGAGCAGTTCTTC; CDR3: CSAGTGDEQFF
J: TRBJ2-7; size: -; D: TRBD1; V: TRBV28; DNA: TGTGCCAGCAGGGATGGACAGGGGAACTACGAGCAGTACTTC; CDR3: CASRDGQGNYEQYF
J: TRBJ2-2; size: -; D: -; V: TRBV20-1; DNA: TGCAGTGCTAGAGATATTACTGGGCTGGGCACCGGGGAGCTGTTTTTT; CDR3: CSARDITGLGTGELFF
J: TRBJ2-1; size: -; D: TRBD2; V: TRBV6-4; DNA: TGTGCCAGCTCCCCTCATAACGGGGGGATCGACAATGAGCAGTTCTTC; CDR3: CASSPHNGGIDNEQFF
J: TRBJ2-1; size: few; D: -; V: TRBV29-1; DNA: TGCAGCGTTGCGCTTAGGGGACGCACATACAATGAGCAGTTCTTC; CDR3: CSVALRGRTYNEQFF
J: TRBJ2-5; size: few; D: -; V: TRBV9; DNA: TGTGCCAGCAGCGTAGGGGGACTCGAAGAGACCCAGTACTTC; CDR3: CASSVGGLEETQYF
J: TRBJ2-3; size: -; D: -; V: TRBV12-3/TRBV12-4; DNA: TGTGCCAGCAGCCTGGGAGAGGTACGGGCAGATACGCAGTATTTT; CDR3: CASSLGEVRADTQYF
J: TRBJ2-6; size: -; D: -; V: TRBV12-3/TRBV12-4; DNA: TGTGCCAGCAGTTTTCATGAACCCGGGGCCAACGTCCTGACTTTC; CDR3: CASSFHEPGANVLTF
J: TRBJ1-6; size: -; D: -; V: TRBV4-3; DNA: TGCGCCAGCAGCCAAGAAGGGGGGCTTTCACCCCTCCACTTT; CDR3: CASSQEGGLSPLHF
J: TRBJ1-1; size: -; D: -; V: TRBV4-2; DNA: TGTGCCAGCACCTCCGGGGCCCACATGAACACTGAAGCTTTCTTT; CDR3: CASTSGAHMNTEAFF
J: TRBJ2-5; size: few; D: -; V: TRBV20-1; DNA: TGCAGTGCTAGGGGGACACCTAAAGAGACCCAGTACTTC; CDR3: CSARGTPKETQYF
J: TRBJ2-2; size: few; D: -; V: TRBV28; DNA: TGTGCCAGCACCACGGCGAGGGGGGGGACCGGGGAGCTGTTTTTT; CDR3: CASTTARGGTGELFF
J: TRBJ2-2; size: many; D: TRBD2; V: TRBV5-1; DNA: TGCGCCGCGGGGGACGAGAACACCGGGGAGCTGTTTTTT; CDR3: CAAGDENTGELFF
J: TRBJ2-5; size: few; D: TRBD2; V: TRBV3-1; DNA: TGTGCCAGCAGCCAATCCTCCTTCCTAGCGGGGGCCCAAGAGACCCAGTACTTC; CDR3: CASSQSSFLAGAQETQYF
J: TRBJ2-3; size: few; D: TRBD2; V: TRBV12-3/TRBV12-4; DNA: TGTGCCAGCAGCTCTTCGACTAGCGGGGGACCCTCGGATACGCAGTATTTT; CDR3: CASSSSTSGGPSDTQYF
J: TRBJ2-5; size: -; D: -; V: TRBV7-2; DNA: TGTGCCAGCAGTTTCGACCGGGGCTTTACCCAGTACTTC; CDR3: CASSFDRGFTQYF
J: TRBJ2-7; size: once; D: TRBD2; V: TRBV6-5; DNA: TGTGTCAGCAGTCCCGGGACTAGCGAATTCGAGCAGTACTTC; CDR3: CVSSPGTSEFEQYF
J: TRBJ2-7; size: -; D: TRBD2; V: TRBV27; DNA: TGTGCCAGCAGGGTAAGCGGGGGCCATGCCTACGAGCAGTACTTC; CDR3: CASRVSGGHAYEQYF
J: TRBJ2-5; size: many; D: -; V: TRBV6-6; DNA: TGTGCCAGCAGTCCTCCGCCAGGACAAGAGACCCAGTACTTC; CDR3: CASSPPPGQETQYF
J: TRBJ1-1; size: few; D: -; V: TRBV6-1; DNA: TGTGCCAGCAGTGAGGGGACGGCTGAAGCTTTCTTT; CDR3: CASSEGTAEAFF
J: TRBJ1-5; size: few; D: -; V: TRBV28; DNA: TGTGCCAGCAGTACAGGGAGTCAGCCCCAGCATTTT; CDR3: CASSTGSQPQHF
J: TRBJ2-3; size: many; D: -; V: TRBV25-1; DNA: TGTGCCAGCAGAGTAGCAGATACGCAGTATTTT; CDR3: CASRVADTQYF
J: TRBJ2-4; size: -; D: -; V: TRBV3-1; DNA: TGTGCCAGCAGCCACCTGGACGGGGAGCAGGTTCAGTACTTC; CDR3: CASSHLDGEQVQYF
J: TRBJ1-5; size: -; D: TRBD1; V: TRBV6-5; DNA: TGTGCCAGCAGTTACTCGCAGGGGGAAAGTCAGCCCCAGCATTTT; CDR3: CASSYSQGESQPQHF
J: TRBJ2-3; size: many; D: -; V: TRBV12-5; DNA: TGTGCTAGTGGTTTCCGGGATACGCAGTATTTT; CDR3: CASGFRDTQYF
J: TRBJ1-6; size: -; D: -; V: TRBV27; DNA: TGTGCCAGCAGCCCCCTTCTTCCCTATAATTCACCCCTCCACTTT; CDR3: CASSPLLPYNSPLHF
J: TRBJ2-2; size: many; D: -; V: TRBV20-1; DNA: TGCAGTGCGGTCGACCAGAGGAAGCTGTTTTTT; CDR3: CSAVDQRKLFF
J: TRBJ1-1; size: -; D: -; V: TRBV19; DNA: TGTGCCAGTAGTGCTGATCGGGACACTGAAGCTTTCTTT; CDR3: CASSADRDTEAFF
J: TRBJ1-5; size: many; D: -; V: TRBV7-2; DNA: TGTGCCAGCAGCACCGGATTTTTTAGCAATCAGCCCCAGCATTTT; CDR3: CASSTGFFSNQPQHF
J: TRBJ2-3; size: -; D: TRBD2; V: TRBV7-2; DNA: TGTGCCAGCAGCTTAGATCCACTAGCGGTAGATACGCAGTATTTT; CDR3: CASSLDPLAVDTQYF
J: TRBJ1-3; size: -; D: -; V: TRBV10-2; DNA: TGCGCCAGCACAAGGACAGTAACCTCTGGAAACACCATATATTTT; CDR3: CASTRTVTSGNTIYF
J: TRBJ2-3; size: -; D: TRBD2; V: TRBV19; DNA: TGTGCCCTAGCACCCGGGCGGGGGTACACAGATACGCAGTATTTT; CDR3: CALAPGRGYTDTQYF
J: TRBJ2-1; size: -; D: -; V: TRBV5-1; DNA: TGCGCCAGCAGCTCCCCAGTAGGGAGTGAGCAGTTCTTC; CDR3: CASSSPVGSEQFF
J: TRBJ2-1; size: -; D: -; V: TRBV28; DNA: TGTGCCAGCAGTTCTACAGGGAGGGTCGACAATGAGCAGTTCTTC; CDR3: CASSSTGRVDNEQFF
J: TRBJ1-1; size: -; D: TRBD1; V: TRBV5-1; DNA: TGCGCCACCACCCCTGGGACAGGGCCCACGGGGGACACTGAAGCTTTCTTT; CDR3: CATTPGTGPTGDTEAFF
J: TRBJ1-5; size: few; D: -; V: TRBV12-3/TRBV12-4; DNA: TGTGCCAGCAGTCCCGAACAGGGACCACGGCAGCCCCAGCATTTT; CDR3: CASSPEQGPRQPQHF
J: TRBJ2-5; size: few; D: -; V: TRBV30; DNA: TGTGCCTGGGGGGGTGTGTCCCAAGAGACCCAGTACTTC; CDR3: CAWGGVSQETQYF
J: TRBJ2-5; size: few; D: TRBD2; V: TRBV7-3; DNA: TGTGCCAGCAGCTTAAGTTCGCGGGGGGGCATCCAGTACTTC; CDR3: CASSLSSRGGIQYF
J: TRBJ2-3; size: -; D: -; V: TRBV7-9; DNA: TGTGCCAGCAGCTTAGCAGGGCTTGATACGCAGTATTTT; CDR3: CASSLAGLDTQYF
J: TRBJ1-2; size: -; D: -; V: TRBV6-2/TRBV6-3; DNA: TGTGCCAGCAGCGACAGCGTCAACTATGGCTACACCTTC; CDR3: CASSDSVNYGYTF
J: TRBJ1-1; size: once; D: -; V: TRBV3-1; DNA: TGTGCCAGCAGCCAAGCCCCAGGGGTCGCTTTCTTT; CDR3: CASSQAPGVAFF
J: TRBJ1-1; size: few; D: TRBD1; V: TRBV7-6; DNA: TGTGCCAGCAACACTTTGGCAGGGGGCATTTATACTGAAGCTTTCTTT; CDR3: CASNTLAGGIYTEAFF
J: TRBJ1-2; size: -; D: -; V: TRBV3-1; DNA: TGTGCCAGCAGCCAAGATACGTATTATGGCTACACCTTC; CDR3: CASSQDTYYGYTF
J: TRBJ1-5; size: -; D: -; V: TRBV5-1; DNA: TGCGCCAGCAGCTTGGGGATCAATAGCAATCAGCCCCAGCATTTT; CDR3: CASSLGINSNQPQHF
J: TRBJ1-1; size: -; D: -; V: TRBV6-5; DNA: TGTGCCAGCAGTGCCGCCAGGGGAAGAAACACTGAAGCTTTCTTT; CDR3: CASSAARGRNTEAFF